This T cell receptor beta chain comes out of a study of T cell changes during pregnancy in multiple sclerosis. This clone was detected a few times. Measured with immunoSEQ multiplex PCR; TCRdb has only the in-frame clones, and not every one. The data hold approximately 59,000 clones, with about 93% observed a single time. The CDR3 sequence is 13 residues long. Germline V gives CDR1 LNHNV, CDR2 YYDKDF (reference sequence). V lost 2 bases, J lost 5 bases, and 9 bases lay in between. The rearrangement uses TRBV15 and TRBJ2-5, with D tentatively TRBD2 (5 bases). The source of this sequence is a female donor with multiple sclerosis, enrolled in a pregnancy study. The material sequenced was CD4+ T cells from peripheral blood mononuclear cells, taken before pregnancy. The CDR3 sequence: CATSRSTGETQYF. As DNA, the CDR3 is TGTGCCACCAGCAGATCCACGGGGGAGACCCAGTACTTC.